Many counts were recorded for the clone carrying this T cell receptor (beta chain). Its antigen is undetermined. These data belong to a study of T cells in Graves' hyperthyroidism and ophthalmopathy. In germline, CDR1 is DFQATT, CDR2 SNEGSKA (reference sequence). The J segment lost 9 bases and the V segment lost 5 bases, leaving 11 bases of the junction unmatched. CDR3 length: 14 residues. Uncontrolled infection, other autoimmune disease, pregnancy or lactation excluded patients. Study conclusions and caveats: A 13 V-J model separated ophthalmopathy from stable hyperthyroidism.

There were TCR beta CDR3 regions amplified from RNA transcripts. Using the HTBI primer set, a first-round RT-PCR was run on the TCR CDR3. TCRdb recomputed calls from the multiplex PCR reads with MiXCR, one row per CDR3 protein. The table has a few hundred thousand distinct CDR3 sequences, more than 12% seen once. The sample comprised blood. V usage is TRBV20-1 and J usage is TRBJ2-1, with 9 bases fitting TRBD2. The source of this sequence is a woman in her twenties or thirties with Graves' ophthalmopathy. In DNA form, the CDR3 reads TGCAGTGCTTCCCCCCTCGCGGGGGGGAGTGAGCAGTTCTTC. It specifies CSASPLAGGSEQFF.